This TCR beta chain was sequenced for a study of blood T cell repertoires in COVID-19. The protocol was immunoSEQ multiplex PCR, while the TCRdb copy is restricted to in-frame clones and leaves out a portion. The sample lists some 97,000 clones; less than 90% were seen once. Looked up from germline, CDR1 is SGHAT and CDR2 is FQNNGV. The trim removed 6 bases at V and 0 bases at J, leaving 7 bases unmatched. The CDR3 covers 15 residues. The chain combines TRBV11-2 with TRBJ2-7; 8 bases fit TRBD1. The clonotype originates from a man younger than 40 in a cohort sampled during active COVID-19. The sample comprised peripheral blood. CDR3 nucleotide sequence: TGTGCCAGCAGACATGGACAGGGAAGCTCCTACGAGCAGTACTTC. Amino acids: CASRHGQGSSYEQYF.